This TCR beta chain is drawn from a study of cytomegalovirus exposure and HLA in healthy donors. Despite likely unrecorded immune exposures, the donors were nominally healthy at the time of sampling. The table lists this clone with a few counts. Its target is unknown. PCR amplification relied on 60 Vbeta primers (plus 13 Jbeta primers). Authors' analysis steps: In a later analysis, 79 million or so unique TCR beta chains included roughly 11 million shared by two or more donors. Using immunoSEQ multiplex PCR, the repertoire was profiled, and TCRdb retains in-frame clones only, with some absent. V and J calls and clone size are as listed in that table; D and trimming were resolved from the DNA. Of about 120,000 clones listed, 75% to 80% were seen once; the top ten hold 2.5% to 3.5%. Trimming removed 4 bases at V and 7 bases at J, with 15 bases between. The CDR3 extends over 14 amino acids. Germline CDR1 reads SGHRS; CDR2 reads YFSETQ.

Study-level points and caveats: The authors confirmed in vitro that three CMV-associated chains were specific for CMV antigens.

This chain connects TRBV5-1 to TRBJ2-1, with D possibly being TRBD2 (6 bases). This TCR was recovered from a woman in her twenties or thirties in good health and CMV-seropositive. Sequenced: PBMCs. CDR3 DNA sequence: TGCGCCAGCAGCCCCGGACCCGGAGGGAATGAGCAGTTCTTC. The encoded protein is CASSPGPGGNEQFF.